This T cell receptor (beta chain) was retrieved from a study of CD8 T cells in ankylosing spondylitis. Study results and limitations: Prior literature has documented some motif variants in synovial fluid and blood from reactive arthritis.

This clonotype was seen at least ten times. Its antigen is unidentified. Trimming removed 0 bases from V and 5 bases from J; junction bases left unmatched: 2. Germline loops: CDR1 SGDLS, CDR2 YYNGEE. There are 14 residues in the CDR3. MiXCR, applied by TCRdb to the 5' RACE reads, yields one record per CDR3 protein. Among over 200,000 distinct CDR3 sequences listed, roughly a tenth were seen once. This clonotype was sampled from a male donor with ankylosing spondylitis or in good health (not recorded which). Sequencing was performed on blood, either unsorted or a sorted T cell fraction (not recorded which). The rearrangement joins TRBV9 to TRBJ1-2, with 9 bases aligning to TRBD1. CDR3 sequence (DNA): TGTGCCAGCAGCGTAGCTGACAGGGGGTATGGCTACACCTTC. It codes for CASSVADRGYGYTF.